This T cell receptor (beta chain) appears in the sequencing data of a study of blood T cell repertoires in COVID-19. In the study overall: Samples came from the United States, Italy and Spain, spanning acute and convalescent COVID-19.

In the original workflow: Amplification from reference gene primers served as the basis for estimated nucleated cell counts. Sequencing used immunoSEQ multiplex PCR; TCRdb keeps in-frame clones, though not all of them. D and trimming were read from the DNA, whereas the V and J calls and clone size are those reported in that table. The sample records 470,000 or so clones, 75% to 90% being singletons. With 6 bases removed from V and 5 bases from J, the gap between germline ends came to 13 bases. Germline V CDR1 and CDR2: LGHNT, FRNRAP. The CDR3 sequence is 14 residues long. This clone was picked up a small number of times.

This TCR derives from a woman aged 25-40 years with acute or convalescent COVID-19. The chain carries TRBV12-5 and TRBJ1-4; D not resolved. Sequences were obtained from peripheral blood. CDR3 bases: TGTGCTAGTGGCCAGACACCCTTGAATGAAAAACTGTTTTTT. As protein: CASGQTPLNEKLFF. Looking up the rest from reference TRBV12-5 and TRBJ1-4 gives the full variable domain: DARVTQTPRHKVTEMGQEVTMRCQPILGHNTVFWYRQTMMQGLELLAYFRNRAPLDDSGMPKDRFSAEMPDATLATLKIQPSEPRDSAVYFCASGQTPLNEKLFFGSGTQLSVL.